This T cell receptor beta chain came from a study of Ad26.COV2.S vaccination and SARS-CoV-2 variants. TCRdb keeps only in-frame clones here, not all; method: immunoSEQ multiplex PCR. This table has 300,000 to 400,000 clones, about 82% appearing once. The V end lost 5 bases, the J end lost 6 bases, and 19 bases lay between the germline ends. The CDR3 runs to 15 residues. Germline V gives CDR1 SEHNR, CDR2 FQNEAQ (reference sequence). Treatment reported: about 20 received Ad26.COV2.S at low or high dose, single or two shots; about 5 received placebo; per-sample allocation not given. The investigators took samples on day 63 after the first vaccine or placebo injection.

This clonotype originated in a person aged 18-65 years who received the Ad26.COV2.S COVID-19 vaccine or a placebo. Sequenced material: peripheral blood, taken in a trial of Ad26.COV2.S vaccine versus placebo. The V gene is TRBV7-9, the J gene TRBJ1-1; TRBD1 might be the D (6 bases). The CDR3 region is CASSPPRGGSPEAFF. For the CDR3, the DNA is TGTGCCAGCAGCCCACCCCGAGGGGGATCACCTGAAGCTTTCTTT.